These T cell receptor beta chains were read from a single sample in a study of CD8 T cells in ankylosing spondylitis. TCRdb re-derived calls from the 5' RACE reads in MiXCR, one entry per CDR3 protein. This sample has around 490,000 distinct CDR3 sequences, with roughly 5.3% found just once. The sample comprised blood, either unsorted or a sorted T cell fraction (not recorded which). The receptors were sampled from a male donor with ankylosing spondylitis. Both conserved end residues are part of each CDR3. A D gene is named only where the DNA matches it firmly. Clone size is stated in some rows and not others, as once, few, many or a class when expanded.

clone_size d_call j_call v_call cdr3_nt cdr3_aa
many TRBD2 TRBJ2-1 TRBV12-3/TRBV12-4 TGTGCCAGCAGTGCGACTAGCGGGCACTACAATGAGCAGTTCTTC CASSATSGHYNEQFF
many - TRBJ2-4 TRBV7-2 TGTGCCAGCAGCTTAATTCACACGAAGAACGGAAACATTCAGTACTTC CASSLIHTKNGNIQYF
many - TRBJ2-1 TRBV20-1 TGCAGTGCTAGAGATCTACAGATGAATGAGCAGTTCTTC CSARDLQMNEQFF
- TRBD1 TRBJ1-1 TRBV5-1 TGCGCCAGCAGCTCGAACCCGGGACAGGGGGCGTCGAACACTGAAGCTTTCTTT CASSSNPGQGASNTEAFF
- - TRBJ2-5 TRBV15 TGTGCCACCAGCAGAGCGAGCCTCCTAGAGACCCAGTACTTC CATSRASLLETQYF
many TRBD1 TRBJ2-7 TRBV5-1 TGCGCCAGCAGCTTGTCTCTCAGGGGGTTGGGGTTCTACGAGCAGTACTTC CASSLSLRGLGFYEQYF
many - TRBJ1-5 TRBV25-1 TGTGCCAGCAGTGAGATGGGGGATCAGCCCCAGCATTTT CASSEMGDQPQHF
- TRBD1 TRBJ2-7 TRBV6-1 TGTGCCAGCAGTCTCCAGGACAGGTCCTACGAGCAGTACTTC CASSLQDRSYEQYF
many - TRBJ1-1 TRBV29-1 TGCAGCGTCCGCCCGGGTCGGAGGAACACTGAAGCTTTCTTT CSVRPGRRNTEAFF
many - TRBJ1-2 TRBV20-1 TGCAGTGCTAGTTCCGGTTTGGGTGGCTACACCTTC CSASSGLGGYTF
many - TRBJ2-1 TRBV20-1 TGCAGTGCTACCCGTCACGTGCGTTGGGGTTACAATGAGCAGTTCTTC CSATRHVRWGYNEQFF
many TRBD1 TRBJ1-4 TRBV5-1 TGCGCCAGCAGCCTACTTCAGGGGGGTAATGAAAAACTGTTTTTT CASSLLQGGNEKLFF
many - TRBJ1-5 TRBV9 TGTGCCAGCAGCCCCCGCGGAGGGGATCAGCCCCAGCATTTT CASSPRGGDQPQHF
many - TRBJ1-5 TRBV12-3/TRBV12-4 TGTGCCAGCAGTCCAGGGGCAGGGTTAAGGAATCAGCCCCAGCATTTT CASSPGAGLRNQPQHF
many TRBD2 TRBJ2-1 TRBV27 TGTGCCAGCAGTCTAGCGGGAAATAACAATGAGCAGTTCTTC CASSLAGNNNEQFF
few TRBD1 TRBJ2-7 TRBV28 TGTGCCAGCAGTCCCATATTCCCGACCGGGACAGGCCCGACCTACGAGCAGTACTTC CASSPIFPTGTGPTYEQYF
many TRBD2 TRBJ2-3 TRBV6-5 TGTGCCAGCAGTTACCAAGGGACTAGCGGGAGGGATACGCAGTATTTT CASSYQGTSGRDTQYF
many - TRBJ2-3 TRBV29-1 TGCAGCGTTGAAGACCTGGATACGCAGTATTTT CSVEDLDTQYF
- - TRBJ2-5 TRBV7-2 TGTGCCAGCAGCACCTTCCGGGGCCCGGGGACCCAGTACTTC CASSTFRGPGTQYF
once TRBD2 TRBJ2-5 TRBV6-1 TGTGCCAGCAGCCTTTGGGAGGGAAGCCAAGAGACCCAGTACTTC CASSLWEGSQETQYF
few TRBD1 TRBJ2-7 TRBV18 TGTGCCAGCTCAACTTTTACCGGGACAGGGCTCGAGCAGTACTTC CASSTFTGTGLEQYF
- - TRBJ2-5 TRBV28 TGTGCCAGCAGTTCCCCGTCCGCGGGGGCCGACCAAGAGACCCAGTACTTC CASSSPSAGADQETQYF
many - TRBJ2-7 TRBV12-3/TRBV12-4 TGTGCCAGCAGTTTACAGCTTAGCTCCTACGAGCAGTACTTC CASSLQLSSYEQYF
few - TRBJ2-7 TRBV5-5 TGTGCCAGCAGCCCCGGGCTCAGGGGAAGCGAGCAGTACTTC CASSPGLRGSEQYF
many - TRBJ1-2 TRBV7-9 TGTGCCAGCAGCCCGGGGACTTACTATGGCTACACCTTC CASSPGTYYGYTF
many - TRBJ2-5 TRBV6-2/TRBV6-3 TGTGCCAGCAGTTACTCGAGGTGGGAGACCCAGTACTTC CASSYSRWETQYF
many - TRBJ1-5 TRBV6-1 TGTGCCAGCAGTGAAGGGGAACGACAGTTCAATCAGCCCCAGCATTTT CASSEGERQFNQPQHF
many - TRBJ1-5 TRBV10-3 TGTGCCATCAGTGACAAACAACAGGGTCTCAATCAGCCCCAGCATTTT CAISDKQQGLNQPQHF
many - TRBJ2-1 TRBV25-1 TGTGCCAGCAGTGGATTGGGGGCAGGAACTAATGAGCAGTTCTTC CASSGLGAGTNEQFF
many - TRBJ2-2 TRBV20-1 TGCAGTGCTACCCAGGGTGGTCATCCCGGGGAGCTGTTTTTT CSATQGGHPGELFF
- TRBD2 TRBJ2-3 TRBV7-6 TGTGCCAGCAGCACACCTCTAGCGGGAGGCGACACAGATACGCAGTATTTT CASSTPLAGGDTDTQYF
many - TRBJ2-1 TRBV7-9 TGTGCCAGCAGCACCTCCCTTGAGCAGTTCTTC CASSTSLEQFF
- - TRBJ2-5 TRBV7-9 TGTGCCAGCAGCCTTGCCCGGGGACTGGGGGAGACCCAGTACTTC CASSLARGLGETQYF
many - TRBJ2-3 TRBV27 TGTGCCAGCAGTTTGAATGCGGGGACCACAGATACGCAGTATTTT CASSLNAGTTDTQYF
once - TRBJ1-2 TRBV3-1 TGTGCCAGCAGCCAAGTGGCACGGTCGCATGGCTACACCTTC CASSQVARSHGYTF
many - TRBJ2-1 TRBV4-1 TGCGCCAGCAGCCAAGTCGGGACTCCCACCAATGAGCAGTTCTTC CASSQVGTPTNEQFF
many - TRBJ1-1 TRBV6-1 TGTGCCAGCAGTGATTGGGTCGGCACTGAAGCTTTCTTT CASSDWVGTEAFF
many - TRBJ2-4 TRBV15 TGTGCCACCAGCAGCGGGGGTTTAGCCAAAAACATTCAGTACTTC CATSSGGLAKNIQYF
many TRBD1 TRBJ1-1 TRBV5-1 TGCGCCAGCAGCACTGACAGGGGTGTCACTGAAGCTTTCTTT CASSTDRGVTEAFF
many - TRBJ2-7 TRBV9 TGTGCCAGCAGCGTAGCGGGTAGGGGAGGTGGTGAGCAGTACTTC CASSVAGRGGGEQYF
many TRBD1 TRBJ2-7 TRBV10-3 TGTGCCATCAGTGAGTCGACAGGGATCGACGAGCAGTACTTC CAISESTGIDEQYF
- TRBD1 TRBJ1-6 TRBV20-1 TGCAGTGCTAGAGGACAGGGGGCTTCCTATAATTCACCCCTCCACTTT CSARGQGASYNSPLHF
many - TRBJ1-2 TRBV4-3 TGCGCCAGCAGCCAAGAAGTATTCTGGAGGGATGGCTACACCTTC CASSQEVFWRDGYTF
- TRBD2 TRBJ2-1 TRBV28 TGTGCCATCCTAAGACTAGCGGGAGGCCAAAGCTCCTACAATGAGCAGTTCTTC CAILRLAGGQSSYNEQFF